The rows below give T cell receptor beta chains drawn from one sample of a study of blood T cell repertoires in COVID-19. The protocol was immunoSEQ multiplex PCR, while the TCRdb copy is restricted to in-frame clones and leaves out a portion. The table has 200,000 or so clones, roughly 79% seen once. The sequenced sample consisted of peripheral blood. These receptors were taken from a man between 60 and 70 years old with active or convalescent COVID-19. Each CDR3 is given with its conserved first and last residue. A D gene is named only where the DNA matches it firmly. A clone size is listed for some rows: how often the clone was seen (once, few, many), or a class if it is expanded.

clone_size	d_call	cdr3_length	v_call	j_call	cdr3_nt	cdr3_aa
few	TRBD2	16	TRBV30	TRBJ2-3	TGTGCCTGGAGTGTAGAGGGGCGCGGGGGAGCAGATACGCAGTATTTT	CAWSVEGRGGADTQYF
-	TRBD1	17	TRBV10-3	TRBJ1-2	TGTGCCATCAGTGAGTCATGGACAGACAGGGCCCCCTATGGCTACACCTTC	CAISESWTDRAPYGYTF
-	-	15	TRBV7-2	TRBJ1-2	TGTGCCAGCAGCAAGAAAGCGGGGAGAGGTGATGGCTACACCTTC	CASSKKAGRGDGYTF
-	-	11	TRBV20-1	TRBJ2-1	TGCAGTGCTAGACGGTACAATGAGCAGTTCTTC	CSARRYNEQFF
-	-	14	TRBV12-5	TRBJ1-1	TGTGCTAGTGGTTTCTCAGGGTCGTTCACTGAAGCTTTCTTT	CASGFSGSFTEAFF
-	TRBD1	14	TRBV18	TRBJ2-4	TGTGCCAGCTCACCGACAGGGTCGCTAGACATTCAGTACTTC	CASSPTGSLDIQYF
few	-	15	TRBV4-3	TRBJ2-1	TGCGCCAGCAGCCAGCGAGGTGGTGGAGGTTATGAGCAGTTCTTC	CASSQRGGGGYEQFF
-	-	10	TRBV28	TRBJ1-2	TGTGCCAGCAGACATCTGAGCTACACCTTC	CASRHLSYTF
-	-	16	TRBV6-6	TRBJ2-7	TGTGCCAGCAGTCCCCCGGGGCAGGGGACCTCCTACGAGCAGTACTTC	CASSPPGQGTSYEQYF
-	-	15	TRBV6-5	TRBJ2-3	TGTGCCAGCAGTTACGGCTCTGTGCTCACAGATACGCAGTATTTT	CASSYGSVLTDTQYF
-	-	16	TRBV5-3	TRBJ2-7	TGTGCCAGAAGCTTGATCGGGCAGACAGCCAACTACGAGCAGTACTTC	CARSLIGQTANYEQYF
-	-	17	TRBV7-7	TRBJ2-2	TGTGCCAGCAGCGCGTCAAGTCGGCCAGGGAACACCGGGGAGCTGTTTTTT	CASSASSRPGNTGELFF
-	-	13	TRBV28	TRBJ1-2	TGTGCCAGCAGCAATGACAGGTCCTATGGCTACACCTTC	CASSNDRSYGYTF
-	-	13	TRBV11-2	TRBJ2-7	TGTGCCAGCAGCTTCCAGGGGCCCTACGAGCAGTACTTC	CASSFQGPYEQYF
-	-	16	TRBV19	TRBJ2-1	TGTGCCAGTAGTCCATGGGGGTCAGGGGTATACAATGAGCAGTTCTTC	CASSPWGSGVYNEQFF
-	-	16	TRBV9	TRBJ2-3	TGTGCCAGCAGCGTAGATGGGCAATCGGGCACAGATACGCAGTATTTT	CASSVDGQSGTDTQYF
-	TRBD2	19	TRBV2	TRBJ2-1	TGTGCCAGCAGTGAAGCAGATGGGGGGGGGACTAGCGCATTCAATGAGCAGTTCTTC	CASSEADGGGTSAFNEQFF
-	TRBD1	15	TRBV7-2	TRBJ2-1	TGTGCCAGCAGTGGAGACAGGGCGGCCTACAATGAGCAGTTCTTC	CASSGDRAAYNEQFF
-	-	13	TRBV18	TRBJ2-5	TGTGCCAGTTCCCGAGCGGTCCAAGAGACCCAGTACTTC	CASSRAVQETQYF
-	TRBD1	14	TRBV10-3	TRBJ2-3	TGTGCCATCAGGGACAGGGGAGACACAGATACGCAGTATTTT	CAIRDRGDTDTQYF
-	-	14	TRBV11-2	TRBJ2-7	TGTGCCAGCAGCTTAGAAGGCGGGATGTACGAGCAGTACTTC	CASSLEGGMYEQYF
-	-	16	TRBV6-6	TRBJ2-3	TGTGCCAGCAGTTACCCCACGCGGGAAATCCATGATACGCAGTATTTT	CASSYPTREIHDTQYF
many	-	17	TRBV5-5	TRBJ1-2	TGTGCCAGCAGCCCCGTTGTGGGGAGTCGCTACTTTTATGGCTACACCTTC	CASSPVVGSRYFYGYTF
few	-	15	TRBV4-1	TRBJ1-4	TGCGCCAGCAGCCAAGTAGGGGTGGGTAATGAAAAACTGTTTTTT	CASSQVGVGNEKLFF
-	TRBD1	15	TRBV4-3	TRBJ1-1	TGCGCCAGCAGCCAAGACCCGGACAGGGCGGCTGAAGCTTTCTTT	CASSQDPDRAAEAFF
-	TRBD2	14	TRBV5-6	TRBJ2-1	TGTGCCAGCAGCTGGGGAGCGGGGTGGGATGAGCAGTTCTTC	CASSWGAGWDEQFF
-	-	13	TRBV2	TRBJ2-1	TGTGCCAGCAGGAGGGCCTCCTACAATGAGCAGTTCTTC	CASRRASYNEQFF
-	-	14	TRBV4-2	TRBJ1-3	TGTGCCAGCAGCCAACAGGGGTATGGAAACACCATATATTTT	CASSQQGYGNTIYF
-	TRBD2	14	TRBV7-3	TRBJ2-2	TGTGCCAGCAGCTTATTAGCGGGACCCGGGGAGCTGTTTTTT	CASSLLAGPGELFF
-	-	14	TRBV5-1	TRBJ1-1	TGCGCCAGCACCCCGACAGTTAGTGAAGGTGAAGCTTTCTTT	CASTPTVSEGEAFF
-	-	15	TRBV5-1	TRBJ2-7	TGCGCCAGCAGCTTGGCAACAGGGCGCCCCTACGAGCAGTACTTC	CASSLATGRPYEQYF
-	-	12	TRBV29-1	TRBJ1-1	TGCAGCGTTGAACGCGGCAGGGCTGAGGCTTTCTTT	CSVERGRAEAFF
once	TRBD2	15	TRBV5-1	TRBJ2-5	TGCGCCAGCAGCCGACTAGCGGGAGTCCCAGAGACCCAGTACTTC	CASSRLAGVPETQYF
-	-	13	TRBV2	TRBJ2-2	TGTGCCAGCAGTACAACGAACACCGGGGAGCTGTTTTTT	CASSTTNTGELFF
-	-	12	TRBV24-1	TRBJ1-2	TGTGCCACCAGTGAACATTCCTATGGCTACACCTTC	CATSEHSYGYTF
-	-	16	TRBV30	TRBJ1-5	TGTGCCTGGAGTACGCGGGGGACGTATAGCAATCAGCCCCAGCATTTT	CAWSTRGTYSNQPQHF
-	TRBD1	15	TRBV2	TRBJ2-1	TGTGCCAGCAGGGAGGACAGGGGGTCCCACAATGAGCAGTTCTTC	CASREDRGSHNEQFF